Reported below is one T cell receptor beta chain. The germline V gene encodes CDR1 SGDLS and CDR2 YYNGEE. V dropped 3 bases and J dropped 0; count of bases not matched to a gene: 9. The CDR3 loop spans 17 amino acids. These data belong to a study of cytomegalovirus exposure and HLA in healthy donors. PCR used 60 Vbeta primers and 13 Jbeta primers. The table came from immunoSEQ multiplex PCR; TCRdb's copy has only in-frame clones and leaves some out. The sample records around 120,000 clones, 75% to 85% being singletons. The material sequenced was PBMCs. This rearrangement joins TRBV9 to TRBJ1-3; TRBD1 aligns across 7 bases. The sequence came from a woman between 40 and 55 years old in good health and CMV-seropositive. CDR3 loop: CASSARQGLLSGNTIYF. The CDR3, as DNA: TGTGCCAGCAGCGCCAGACAGGGCTTGCTCTCTGGAAACACCATATATTTT. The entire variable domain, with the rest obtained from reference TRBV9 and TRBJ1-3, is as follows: DSGVTQTPKHLITATGQRVTLRCSPRSGDLSVYWYQQSLDQGLQFLIQYYNGEERAKGNILERFSAQQFPDLHSELNLSSLELGDSALYFCASSARQGLLSGNTIYFGEGSWLTVV.